Following are 12 T cell receptor beta chains from one sample sequenced in a study of blood T cell repertoires in COVID-19. Libraries were prepared by immunoSEQ multiplex PCR; TCRdb keeps only in-frame clonotypes and omits some of them. The data contain 59,000 or so clones, about 81% of them singletons. Input material: peripheral blood. The receptor source for this set is a human donor in a cohort sampled during active COVID-19.

The rearrangement uses TRBV9 and TRBJ2-3; 7 positions agree with TRBD2. This CDR3 spans 16 amino acids. Germline values: CDR1 SGDLS, CDR2 YYNGEE. With V trimmed by 3 bases and J by 1 base, 8 bases remained unmatched. Written as DNA, the CDR3 is TGTGCCAGCAGCGCCGCCGGGGGGTTCGGCACAGATACGCAGTATTTT. Protein product: CASSAAGGFGTDTQYF.

The chain links TRBV7-8 to TRBJ2-5; 8 bases fit TRBD1. Germline CDR1 SGHVS, CDR2 FQNEAQ. V lost 6 bases, J lost 4 bases, and 13 bases stayed unmatched. The CDR3 has 16 amino acids. CDR3 in DNA: TGTGCCAGCAGTTATAACCCCCCAGGGGGCGGAGAGACCCAGTACTTC. Encoded protein: CASSYNPPGGGETQYF.

As to this clone: The identical CDR3 is also encoded by other nucleotide sequences in the sample. This rearrangement joins TRBV19 to TRBJ2-2; TRBD1 is a possible D gene (5 bases). The germline gives CDR1 LNHDA, CDR2 SQIVND (reference sequence). This CDR3 region has 16 residues. Trimming removed 2 bases from V and 2 bases from J, with 12 bases in between. This CDR3 reads CASSILGAANTGELFF. CDR3 DNA sequence: TGTGCCAGTAGTATACTAGGGGCCGCTAACACCGGGGAGCTGTTTTTT. Variable domain in full (rest from reference TRBV19 and TRBJ2-2): DGGITQSPKYLFRKEGQNVTLSCEQNLNHDAMYWYRQDPGQGLRLIYYSQIVNDFQKGDIAEGYSVSREKKESFPLTVTSAQKNPTAFYLCASSILGAANTGELFFGEGSRLTVL.

V usage is TRBV19 and J usage is TRBJ1-2, with TRBD1 as a possible D gene (5 bases). With 3 bases removed from V and 4 bases from J, the gap between germline ends came to 9 bases. Per the germline V gene, CDR1 is LNHDA and CDR2 is SQIVND (reference sequence). The CDR3 totals 13 residues. Here the CDR3 DNA reads TGTGCCAGTAGTATGGGGCAGATCTATGGCTACACCTTC. It specifies CASSMGQIYGYTF.

J is TRBJ2-3 and V is TRBV19; 14 bases are shared with TRBD2. V shed 7 bases and J 4 bases; nucleotides not matched to a gene: 10. The CDR3 runs to 17 residues. From germline, CDR1 is LNHDA and CDR2 SQIVND (reference sequence). CDR3 nucleotide sequence: TGTGCCAGTACCAAGACTAGCGGGGGGGCCGGCTCAGATACGCAGTATTTT. Translation: CASTKTSGGAGSDTQYF.

The rearrangement links TRBV5-4 to TRBJ2-7, with 9 bases aligning to TRBD2. Per germline, CDR1 SGHNT and CDR2 YYREEE (reference sequence). The ends lost 4 bases at V and 2 bases at J; junction bases unmatched: 10. CDR3 length: 16 residues. The CDR3: CASSPRASGAPYEQYF. The CDR3, as DNA: TGTGCCAGCAGCCCACGCGCTAGCGGGGCACCCTACGAGCAGTACTTC.

V is TRBV6-6 and J is TRBJ1-1, with D possibly TRBD1 on 6 matching bases. CDR3 size: 14 residues. CDR1 and CDR2 from the germline V gene are MNHNY and SVGAGI (reference sequence). Trimming stripped 6 bases from V and 0 bases from J, with 11 bases between. For the CDR3, the DNA is TGTGCCAGCAGGCCGGGACACATGAACACTGAAGCTTTCTTT. Encoded protein: CASRPGHMNTEAFF.

This chain uses TRBV28 with TRBJ1-3; TRBD1 matches 10 bases. Losses at the gene ends were 7 bases for V and 6 bases for J; bases not matched to a gene: 15. Germline-derived CDR1 and CDR2 are MDHEN and SYDVKM. The CDR3 extends over 17 amino acids. CDR3 sequence reads: CASTETGGTIKINTIYF. CDR3 in DNA: TGTGCCAGCACTGAGACAGGGGGCACCATTAAAATAAACACCATATATTTT.

This clone was observed once. The chain has TRBV27 and TRBJ1-2, with a tentative D call TRBD1 (6 bases). V was cut by 4 bases and J by 4 bases, with 13 bases left in between. The CDR3 length is 14 residues. The germline V gene encodes CDR1 MNHEY and CDR2 SMNVEV (reference sequence). CDR3: CASSSTGTLYGYTF. CDR3 nucleotide sequence: TGTGCCAGCAGTTCTACCGGGACACTCTATGGCTACACCTTC.

The rearrangement joins TRBV2 to TRBJ1-6; 7 positions match TRBD1. Per germline, CDR1 SNHLY and CDR2 FYNNEI. The CDR3 extends over 14 amino acids. Trimming took 5 bases from V and 7 from J; bases not matched to a gene: 5. The CDR3: CASSYRDRNSPLHF. The CDR3 DNA reads TGTGCCAGCAGTTACCGGGACAGAAATTCACCCCTCCACTTT.

Details on this clone: At the DNA level, this CDR3 is encoded by other sequences in the same sample as well. The rearrangement joins TRBV3-1 (or the pseudogene TRBV3-2) to TRBJ1-5; no reliable D call. The germline gives CDR1 LGHDT, CDR2 YNNKEL (reference sequence). The CDR3 contains 12 residues. The germline V and J ends were trimmed by 1 base and 6 bases, with 4 bases remaining between them. CDR3 protein: CASSQAGQPQHF. CDR3 nucleotide sequence: TGTGCCAGCAGCCAAGCGGGTCAGCCCCAGCATTTT.

V gene TRBV5-1 combines with J gene TRBJ1-1, with 7 bases fitting TRBD1. V lost 6 bases to trimming and J lost 10 bases; unmatched junction nucleotides: 9. This CDR3 region has 12 residues. Germline CDR1 is SGHRS and CDR2 is YFSETQ. CDR3 DNA: TGCGCCAGCACCTCCCAGGACAGGCGAGCTTTCTTT. Translating it yields CASTSQDRRAFF.